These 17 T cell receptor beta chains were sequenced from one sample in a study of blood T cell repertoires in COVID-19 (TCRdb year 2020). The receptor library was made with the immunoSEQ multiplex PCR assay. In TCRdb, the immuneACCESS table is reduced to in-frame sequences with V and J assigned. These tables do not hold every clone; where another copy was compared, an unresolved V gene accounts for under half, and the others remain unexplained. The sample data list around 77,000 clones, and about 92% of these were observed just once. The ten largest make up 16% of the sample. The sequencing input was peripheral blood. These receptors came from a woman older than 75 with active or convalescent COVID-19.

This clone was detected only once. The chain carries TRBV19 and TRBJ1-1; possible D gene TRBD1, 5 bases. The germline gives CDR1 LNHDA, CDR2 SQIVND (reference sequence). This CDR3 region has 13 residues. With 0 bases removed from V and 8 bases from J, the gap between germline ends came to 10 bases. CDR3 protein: CASSIDPNREAFF. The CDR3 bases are TGTGCCAGTAGTATAGATCCCAACAGGGAAGCTTTCTTT.

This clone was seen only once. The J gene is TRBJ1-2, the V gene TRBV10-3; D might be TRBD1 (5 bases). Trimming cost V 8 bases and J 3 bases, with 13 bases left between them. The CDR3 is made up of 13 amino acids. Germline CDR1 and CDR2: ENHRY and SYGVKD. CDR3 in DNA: TGTGCCATCTTCTCAGGGCTCGACTATGGCTACACCTTC. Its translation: CAIFSGLDYGYTF.

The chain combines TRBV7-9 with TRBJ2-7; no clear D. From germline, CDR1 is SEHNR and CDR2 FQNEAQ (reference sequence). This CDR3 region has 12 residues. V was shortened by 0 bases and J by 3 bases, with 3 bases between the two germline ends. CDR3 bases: TGTGCCAGCAGCTTAGCCTACTACGAGCAGTACTTC. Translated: CASSLAYYEQYF.

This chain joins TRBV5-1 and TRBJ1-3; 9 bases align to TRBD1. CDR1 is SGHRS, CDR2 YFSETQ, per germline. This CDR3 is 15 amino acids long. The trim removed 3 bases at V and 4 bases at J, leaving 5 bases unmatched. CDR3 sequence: CASSSTGQGGNTIYF. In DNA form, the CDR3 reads TGCGCCAGCAGCTCAACGGGACAGGGAGGAAACACCATATATTTT.

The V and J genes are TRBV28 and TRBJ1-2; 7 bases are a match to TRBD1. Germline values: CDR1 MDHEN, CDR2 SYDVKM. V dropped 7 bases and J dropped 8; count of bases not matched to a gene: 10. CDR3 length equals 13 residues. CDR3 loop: CASTETGRQGYTF. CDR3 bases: TGTGCCAGCACTGAGACAGGGAGGCAGGGCTACACCTTC.

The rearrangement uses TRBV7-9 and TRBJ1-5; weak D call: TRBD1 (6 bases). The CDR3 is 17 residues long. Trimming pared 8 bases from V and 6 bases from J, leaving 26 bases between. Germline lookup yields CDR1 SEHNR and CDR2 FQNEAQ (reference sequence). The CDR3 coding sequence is TGTGCCAGCTCTTCGTCCGTTCTGGAAGGGGGGGGTCAGCCCCAGCATTTT. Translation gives CASSSSVLEGGGQPQHF.

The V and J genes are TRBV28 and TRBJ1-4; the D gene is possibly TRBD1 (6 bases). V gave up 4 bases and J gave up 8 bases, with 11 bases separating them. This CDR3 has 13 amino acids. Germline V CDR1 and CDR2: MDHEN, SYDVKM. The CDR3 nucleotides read TGTGCCAGCAGTTCACAGGGACGCGAAAAACTGTTTTTT. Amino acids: CASSSQGREKLFF. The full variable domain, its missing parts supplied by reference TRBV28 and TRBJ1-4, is DVKVTQSSRYLVKRTGEKVFLECVQDMDHENMFWYRQDPGLGLRLIYFSYDVKMKEKGDIPEGYSVSREKKERFSLILESASTNQTSMYLCASSSQGREKLFFGSGTQLSVL.

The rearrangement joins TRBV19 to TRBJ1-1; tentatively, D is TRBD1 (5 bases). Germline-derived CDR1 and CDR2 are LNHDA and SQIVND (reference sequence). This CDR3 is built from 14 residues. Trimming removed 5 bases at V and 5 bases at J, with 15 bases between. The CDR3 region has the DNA TGTGCCAGTAGTGGCGGCGGGGGTAGGACTGAAGCTTTCTTT. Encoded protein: CASSGGGGRTEAFF.

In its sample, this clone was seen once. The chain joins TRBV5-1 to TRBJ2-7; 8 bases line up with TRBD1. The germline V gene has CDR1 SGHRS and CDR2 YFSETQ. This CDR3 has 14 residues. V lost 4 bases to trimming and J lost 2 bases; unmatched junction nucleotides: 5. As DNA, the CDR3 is TGCGCCAGCAGCAAGGGGACAGGCACCTACGAGCAGTACTTC. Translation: CASSKGTGTYEQYF.

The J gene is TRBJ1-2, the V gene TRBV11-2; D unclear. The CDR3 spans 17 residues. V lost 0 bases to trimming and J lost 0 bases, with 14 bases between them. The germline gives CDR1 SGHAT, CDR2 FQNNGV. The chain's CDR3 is CASSLEPLFEANYGYTF. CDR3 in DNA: TGTGCCAGCAGCTTAGAGCCTCTATTTGAGGCTAACTATGGCTACACCTTC.

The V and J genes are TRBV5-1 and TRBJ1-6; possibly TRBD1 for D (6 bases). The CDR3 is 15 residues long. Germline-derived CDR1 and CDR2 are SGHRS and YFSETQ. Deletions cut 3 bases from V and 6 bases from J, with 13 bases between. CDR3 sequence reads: CASSSGEGINSPLHF. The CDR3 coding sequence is TGCGCCAGCAGCTCAGGGGAGGGGATTAATTCACCCCTCCACTTT.

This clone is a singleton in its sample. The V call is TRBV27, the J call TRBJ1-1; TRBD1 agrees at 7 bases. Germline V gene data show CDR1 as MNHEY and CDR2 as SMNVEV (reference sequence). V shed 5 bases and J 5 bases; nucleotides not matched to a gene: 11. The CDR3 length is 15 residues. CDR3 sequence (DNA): TGTGCCAGCAGTGACAGGGCATATTCTAAGACTGAAGCTTTCTTT. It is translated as CASSDRAYSKTEAFF.

The CDR3 is CASSLGQGMREQYF. The CDR3 region has the DNA TGTGCCAGCAGCTTGGGACAGGGAATGAGAGAGCAGTACTTC. V gene TRBV11-1 combines with J gene TRBJ2-7; TRBD1 matches 9 bases. The CDR3 runs 14 residues. V lost 3 bases, J lost 7 bases, and 7 bases stayed unmatched. Germline values: CDR1 SGHAT, CDR2 FQDESV (reference sequence).

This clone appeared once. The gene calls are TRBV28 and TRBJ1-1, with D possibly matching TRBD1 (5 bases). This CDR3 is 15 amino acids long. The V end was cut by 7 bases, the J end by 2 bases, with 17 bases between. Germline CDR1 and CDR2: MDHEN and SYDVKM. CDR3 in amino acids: CASTLTGPVNTEAFF. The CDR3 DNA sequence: TGTGCCAGCACTCTAACAGGCCCCGTCAACACTGAAGCTTTCTTT.

Here the CDR3 reads CASSLAGGFNEKLFF. The CDR3 bases are TGCGCCAGCAGCTTGGCGGGGGGCTTCAATGAAAAACTGTTTTTT. The chain employs TRBV5-1 and TRBJ1-4; possibly TRBD1 for D (6 bases). Looked up from germline, CDR1 is SGHRS and CDR2 is YFSETQ. This CDR3 spans 15 amino acids. The V gene lost 0 bases and the J gene lost 5 bases, with 11 bases spanning the gap.

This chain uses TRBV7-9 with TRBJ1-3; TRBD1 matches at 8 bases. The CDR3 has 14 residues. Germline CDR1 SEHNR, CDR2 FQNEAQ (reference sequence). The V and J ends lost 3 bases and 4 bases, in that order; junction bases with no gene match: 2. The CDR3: CASSFTGGGNTIYF. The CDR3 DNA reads TGTGCCAGCAGCTTTACAGGGGGAGGAAACACCATATATTTT.

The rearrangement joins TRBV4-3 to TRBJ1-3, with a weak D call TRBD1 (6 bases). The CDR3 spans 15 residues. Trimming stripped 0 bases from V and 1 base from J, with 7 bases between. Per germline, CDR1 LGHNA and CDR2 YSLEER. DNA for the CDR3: TGCGCCAGCAGCCAAGATACAGGGTCTGGAAACACCATATATTTT. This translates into CASSQDTGSGNTIYF.